A single T cell receptor beta chain is shown here with its context. Its antigen is not yet known. No much larger clonotype is one base removed from it; base qualities were not supplied. The sample belongs to a study of shared clonotypes between healthy human individuals (dated by TCRdb to 2018 to 2020). Looking at the study overall: The cohort included three men and a couple of women between 18 and 49 years of age. For each donor, CD4 naive and CD4 memory were each given three plates, CD8 naive was given two plates, and CD8 memory was given one plate. Blood TCR repertoires of a handful of healthy adults were deeply sequenced to estimate repertoire size and the extent of clonotype sharing between individuals. To increase sequencing depth and limit assay-specific biases, different laboratories used diverse techniques to prepare libraries and sequence TCR repertoires. Leukapheresis yielded between about 0.94 and 9 billion PBMCs per donor.

The donors were healthy, HIV-negative adults who had no recently reported acute infections or vaccinations. Only Caucasian adults living in Nashville, Tennessee, USA were represented among the donors. CD4+ T cells were enriched by magnetic negative selection, after which naive cells were positively selected on CD45RA and the negative fraction was taken as the memory subset. After blood collection by leukapheresis, PBMCs were isolated using Ficoll-Histopaque density gradient centrifugation and then cryopreserved in the vapor phase of liquid nitrogen. Analytical flow cytometry was used to check the purity and quantity of every magnetically sorted T cell population. From each sorted fraction, genomic DNA was isolated and quantified by UV absorbance on a Nanodrop 2000c. TCR CDR3 regions were amplified from genomic DNA by multiplex PCR using the deep immunoSEQ assay. Extracted genomic DNA from each cell subset was spread evenly across all wells of several immunoSEQ 96-well plates, with each plate serving as a replicate. For sorted subsets, each replicate PCR was loaded with 200 ng genomic DNA, equivalent to approximately 27,000 T cell genomes. Purified libraries were measured with a Qubit 3.0 fluorometer, size-checked on a Bioanalyzer 2100, and measured again with the KAPA Library Quantification kit. Every immunoSEQ 96-well plate was sequenced on a dedicated single-read 150-cycle Illumina NextSeq 550 flow cell. The study's own analysis went as follows. Because the immunoSEQ output included only junctional sequences and no quality scores, the filtering could not be the same as the filtering used for full-length reads. To assign V/J genes and CDR3, sequences were annotated using PyIR, a Python wrapper for IgBLAST v1.9, with IMGT germline references. Any read was removed if the V/J assignment was weak (E-value above 1e-6), the CDR3 was missing, or the read contained stop codons, out-of-frame junctions, or ambiguous translated residues. V3J clonotypes were defined as sequences sharing the same inferred V gene, J gene, and CDR3 amino acid sequence. Percentage overlap between repertoires was computed as shared unique clonotypes divided by the size of the smaller repertoire. Repertoire richness was assessed with RTK rarefaction, the Chao1 estimator, and Recon v2.1 estimates of unobserved clonotypes. OLGA was used to compute generation probabilities for all TCRbeta clonotypes that the gDNA method yielded from a handful of donors. TCRdb obtained this table from immuneACCESS and retained in-frame rearrangements with V and J assigned. These tables miss some clones; where compared with another copy, unresolved V genes account for less than half of the shortfall, and the remainder is unexplained. The V and J calls and clone size were taken over from that table, and D and trimming were inferred from the DNA. This sample comprises about 2,500,000 clones, 90% to 95% of them detected only once. The ten most abundant clones make up roughly 0.13% of the sample.

The V and J ends are trimmed by 2 bases and 6 bases, leaving 11 bases between them. There are 14 amino acids in the CDR3, from cysteine to phenylalanine inclusive. Only the CDR3 portion is preserved as DNA: 42 bases, with reading frame beginning at the first base. The CDR1 and CDR2 encoded by the germline V gene are MNHEY and SVGAGI. General conclusions and limits of the study: Larger estimated clonotype richness was generally found for naive subsets than for memory subsets. Across four donors, approximately 4.6% of naive CD4, roughly 3.8% of naive CD8, around 2.1% of memory CD4, and over 0.35% of memory CD8 clonotypes were shared. Pairwise subsampling led to the expectation that sequencing depth would affect the degree of clonotype sharing among donors. Even with the large sequencing depth, rarefaction of the sorted-subset datasets indicated that sequencing was incomplete. Because the study included only a small number of donors, the genetic and exposure-history diversity represented was limited. Only blood was sampled, and tissue TCR repertoires likely differ from those in blood. Higher generation probabilities were observed for clonotypes shared by all four sorted-subset donors than for non-shared clonotypes.

The rearranged segments are TRBV6-5 and TRBJ1-5, and perhaps TRBD1 as D gene, on 5 matching bases. The sequencing sample was made of naive CD4+ T cells sorted from blood. In light of the paper, this sample's cell subset or site label describes: CD45RA+ positively selected. This TCR was sampled from a man between 18 and 29 years old in good health. The CDR3 here reads CASSYPGRGQPQHF. In nucleotides, the sequence is TGTGCCAGCAGTTACCCGGGACGGGGTCAGCCCCAGCATTTT.